The TCR beta chain described here comes from a study of CD8 T cells in ankylosing spondylitis. Study results and limitations: A motif of seven or eight highly homologous TCR beta variants was seen as apparently characteristic of ankylosing spondylitis blood. In the blood and synovial fluid of reactive arthritis, some motif variants had been previously reported. It was reported that disease-linked clones were significantly enriched in matched ankylosing spondylitis synovial fluid.

In making TCR beta libraries, quantitative 5'-RACE with molecular barcodes was used. TCRdb used MiXCR to reprocess the 5' RACE reads, holding one entry per CDR3 protein. The sample holds 350,000 to 450,000 distinct CDR3 sequences; roughly 25% are singletons and the top ten take under 0.9%. The CDR3 covers 13 residues. Germline values: CDR1 SNHLY, CDR2 FYNNEI. The V gene lost 11 bases and the J gene lost 1 base, with 9 bases spanning the gap. As concerns this clonotype: Its antigen is not identified.

Sequenced material: blood, either unsorted or a sorted T cell fraction (not recorded which). The clonotype was recovered from a male donor with ankylosing spondylitis. The rearrangement links TRBV2 to TRBJ2-6, with no clear D. Written as DNA, the CDR3 is TGTGCCTCGCACGGGTCTGGGGCCAACGTCCTGACTTTC. Translated, it gives CASHGSGANVLTF.